This TCR beta chain was captured in a study of blood T cell repertoires in COVID-19. The wider study: T cells, B-cell-depleted T cells, or PBMCs provided the cDNA or gDNA that served as material.

Germline V gene sequence: CDR1 MDHEN, CDR2 SYDVKM. V dropped 10 bases and J dropped 7; count of bases not matched to a gene: 12. The CDR3 spans 13 residues. Individuals aged about 18 to 100 years were recruited from approximately 24 US areas. All recovered Cohort 3 donors got two negative PCRs, got clearance, or saw symptom resolution. Source study methods: Reference gene primer amplification gave estimated nucleated cell counts. Data came from immunoSEQ multiplex PCR; TCRdb stores just in-frame clones and leaves some out. The D gene and trimming were derived from the DNA, and the V and J assignments and clone size from that table. The sample consists of about 160,000 clones, approximately 87% of them appearing once.

The sequencing input was PBMCs or T cells enriched from blood (not recorded which). This TCR was sampled from a woman in her fifties or sixties who had recovered from COVID-19. V and J are TRBV28 and TRBJ1-2, with 7 bases matching TRBD1. In DNA form, the CDR3 reads TGTGCCACCAAATCCAGGGGGTTGAGTGGCTACACCTTC. Translated: CATKSRGLSGYTF.